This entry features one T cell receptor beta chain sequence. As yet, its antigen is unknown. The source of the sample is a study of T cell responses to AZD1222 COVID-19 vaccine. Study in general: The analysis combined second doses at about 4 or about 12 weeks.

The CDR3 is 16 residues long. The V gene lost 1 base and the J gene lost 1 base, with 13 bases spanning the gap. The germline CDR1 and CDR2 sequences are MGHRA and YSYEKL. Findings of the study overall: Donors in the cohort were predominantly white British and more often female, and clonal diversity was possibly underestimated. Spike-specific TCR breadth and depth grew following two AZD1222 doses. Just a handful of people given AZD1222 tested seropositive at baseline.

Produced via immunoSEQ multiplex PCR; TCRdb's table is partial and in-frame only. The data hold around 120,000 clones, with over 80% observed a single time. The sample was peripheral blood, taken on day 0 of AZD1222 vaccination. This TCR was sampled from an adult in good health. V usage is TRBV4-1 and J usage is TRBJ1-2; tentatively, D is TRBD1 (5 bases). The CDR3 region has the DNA TGCGCCAGCAGCCAAGTCTTCGGGACGGGTAACTATGGCTACACCTTC. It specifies CASSQVFGTGNYGYTF.